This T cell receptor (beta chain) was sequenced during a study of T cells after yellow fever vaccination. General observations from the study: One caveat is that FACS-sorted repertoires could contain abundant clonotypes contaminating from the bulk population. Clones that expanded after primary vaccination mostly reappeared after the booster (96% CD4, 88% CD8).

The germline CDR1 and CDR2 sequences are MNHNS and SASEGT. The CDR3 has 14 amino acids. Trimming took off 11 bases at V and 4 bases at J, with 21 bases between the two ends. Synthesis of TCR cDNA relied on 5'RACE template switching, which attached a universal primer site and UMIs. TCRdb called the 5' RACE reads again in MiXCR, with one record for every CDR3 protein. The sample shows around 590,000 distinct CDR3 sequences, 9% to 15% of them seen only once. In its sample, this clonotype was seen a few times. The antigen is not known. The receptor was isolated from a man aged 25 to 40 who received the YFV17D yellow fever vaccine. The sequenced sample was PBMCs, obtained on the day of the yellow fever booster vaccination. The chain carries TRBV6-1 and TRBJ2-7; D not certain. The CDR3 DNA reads TGTGCCTCACGGCCTCTCGTATGGGGATACGAGCAGTACTTC. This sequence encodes CASRPLVWGYEQYF.